Below are 11 T cell receptor beta chains sequenced from a single sample in a study of blood T cell repertoires in COVID-19 (dated by TCRdb to between 2020 and 2021). Libraries were constructed by the immunoSEQ multiplex PCR assay. TCRdb stores this immuneACCESS table with in-frame sequences only. Part of the clones is absent; in the studies checked, under half of the shortfall reflects unresolved V genes, and no reason is known for the rest. This sample lists some 200,000 clones; around nine tenths were detected once. The ten largest clones add up to approximately 7.2% of the sample. The specimen was PBMCs or T cells enriched from blood (not recorded which). The receptors here all came from a man aged 30-40 years in a cohort exposed to, infected with or recovered from COVID-19 (not recorded which).

This chain connects TRBV3-1 (or the pseudogene TRBV3-2) to TRBJ2-3; tentative D call: TRBD1 (5 bases). From germline, CDR1 is LGHDT and CDR2 YNNKEL (reference sequence). CDR3 size: 16 residues. The V end lost 0 bases, the J end lost 2 bases, and 12 bases lay between the germline ends. The CDR3 protein is CASSQDQGRFTDTQYF. As DNA, the CDR3 is TGTGCCAGCAGCCAAGACCAGGGAAGATTCACAGATACGCAGTATTTT.

This clone was seen only once. The V call is TRBV7-8, the J call TRBJ2-7, with TRBD1 identical over 7 bases. The V gene's germline CDR1 is SGHVS and CDR2 FQNEAQ. CDR3 length equals 14 residues. Trimming removed 5 bases from V and 0 bases from J; junction bases left unmatched: 4. Here the CDR3 DNA reads TGTGCCAGCAGCGGCCGGGACAGCTCCTACGAGCAGTACTTC. Translated, it gives CASSGRDSSYEQYF.

This chain links TRBV7-8 with TRBJ1-3, with 8 bases matching TRBD1. Germline lookup yields CDR1 SGHVS and CDR2 FQNEAQ. The J segment lost 1 base and the V segment lost 5 bases, leaving 13 bases of the junction unmatched. CDR3 length equals 18 residues. CDR3 protein: CASSQTGDLLTSGNTIYF. For the CDR3, the DNA is TGTGCCAGCAGCCAGACAGGGGACCTACTCACTTCTGGAAACACCATATATTTT.

The rearrangement joins TRBV29-1 to TRBJ2-2; 7 positions match TRBD1. CDR1 SQVTM and CDR2 ANQGSEA come from the germline V gene. This CDR3 region has 15 residues. With V trimmed by 7 bases and J by 1 base, 9 bases remained unmatched. CDR3: CSGGHRDRNTGELFF. CDR3 in DNA: TGCAGCGGGGGCCACCGGGACAGGAACACCGGGGAGCTGTTTTTT.

The chain recombines TRBV27 with TRBJ2-7, with 10 positions matching TRBD2. CDR1 MNHEY and CDR2 SMNVEV come from the germline V gene (reference sequence). V shed 3 bases, J shed 4 bases, and the junction held 6 bases outside the gene matches. The CDR3 consists of 15 residues. CDR3 loop: CASSLTSGLGYEQYF. For the CDR3, the DNA is TGTGCCAGCAGTTTGACTAGCGGGCTGGGATACGAGCAGTACTTC.

The chain employs TRBV28 and TRBJ2-4, with 7 bases matching TRBD1. This CDR3 is built from 13 residues. V gave up 5 bases and J gave up 6 bases; unmatched junction bases: 4. Germline CDR1 MDHEN, CDR2 SYDVKM. This CDR3 reads CASSRQGGNIQYF. CDR3 coding DNA: TGTGCCAGCAGTCGACAGGGTGGAAACATTCAGTACTTC.

This clone is deemed large. This sequence joins TRBV19 and TRBJ2-7, with 9 positions matching TRBD1. Per the germline V gene, CDR1 is LNHDA and CDR2 is SQIVND (reference sequence). V was clipped by 4 bases and J by 6 bases; unmatched bases: 13. There are 16 residues in the CDR3. The CDR3 loop is CASSRPPGQGLSEQYF. The DNA for the CDR3 is TGTGCCAGTAGTAGACCTCCGGGACAGGGACTGAGCGAGCAGTACTTC.

As DNA, the CDR3 is TGTGCCAGCAGCTCCCTAGCAGGAGCTATGAACACTGAAGCTTTCTTT. The encoded protein is CASSSLAGAMNTEAFF. The chain combines TRBV5-6 with TRBJ1-1; D gene uncertain. Germline V gene sequence: CDR1 SGHDT, CDR2 YYEEEE. CDR3 length: 16 residues. Trimming removed 3 bases at V and 0 bases at J, with 15 bases between.

This chain uses TRBV2 with TRBJ2-7; 12 bases match TRBD1. V trimming: 6 bases; J trimming: 4 bases; junction bases outside the gene matches: 7. The CDR3 sequence is 15 residues long. The germline gives CDR1 SNHLY, CDR2 FYNNEI. The CDR3 DNA follows: TGTGCCAGCAGGTCTGAGGGACAGGGGGCTTACGAGCAGTACTTC. Its protein is CASRSEGQGAYEQYF.

This clone has only a few counts. V usage is TRBV3-1 (or the pseudogene TRBV3-2) and J usage is TRBJ2-7; D may be TRBD2 (5 bases). The V end was cut by 0 bases, the J end by 7 bases, with 13 bases between. CDR3 length: 14 amino acids. Germline V CDR1 and CDR2: LGHDT, YNNKEL (reference sequence). As DNA, the CDR3 is TGTGCCAGCAGCCAAGAAAGCGGCCTCGGGGAGCAGTACTTC. Encoded protein: CASSQESGLGEQYF.

This sequence joins TRBV19 and TRBJ2-2, with 8 bases that match TRBD1. The J segment lost 6 bases and the V segment lost 3 bases, leaving 3 bases of the junction unmatched. This CDR3 contains 14 residues. Per germline, CDR1 LNHDA and CDR2 SQIVND (reference sequence). The CDR3 reads CASSILDRAGELFF. CDR3 sequence (DNA): TGTGCCAGTAGTATCTTGGACAGGGCCGGGGAGCTGTTTTTT.